The 5 T cell receptor beta chains in this list originate from one sample, sequenced in a study of T cell repertoires in cytomegalovirus infection. TCRdb re-called the reads with MiXCR, one entry per CDR3 protein. The table lists 500,000 to 600,000 distinct CDR3 sequences, more than 15% of them singletons. The specimen was CD8+ T cells from PBMCs. These receptors were obtained from a human donor in good health (CMV status not recorded). Some clones in this sample may be carry-over from other donors' samples.

Regarding this clonotype: The germline gene is not matched at one end of the junction; a read error may be the cause. The genes are TRBV6-8 and TRBJ1-6, with D uncertain. This CDR3 region has 17 residues. Germline V CDR1 and CDR2: MNHGY, SAAAGT. CDR3: CSSSSYPSGEANSPLHF. In nucleotides, the CDR3 is TGTTCCAGCAGCTCCTACCCCTCGGGCGAAGCTAATTCACCCCTCCACTTT.

This clonotype has only a few counts. V is TRBV4-2 and J is TRBJ1-2, with TRBD1 matching 8 bases. The CDR3 consists of 15 residues. J gave up 3 bases and V 4 bases, and 7 bases lay outside the gene matches. Germline V gene data show CDR1 as LGHNA and CDR2 as YNFKEQ. The CDR3 loop reads CASSPGRDRHYGYTF. The CDR3, as DNA: TGTGCCAGCAGCCCAGGGAGGGACAGGCACTATGGCTACACCTTC.

This clonotype was recorded a few times. The genes are TRBV2 and TRBJ2-1; 7 nucleotides agree with TRBD2. CDR3 length equals 14 residues. CDR1 is SNHLY, CDR2 FYNNEI, per germline. V dropped 11 bases and J dropped 0; count of bases not matched to a gene: 7. CDR3 region: CAPGGGSSYNEQFF. The CDR3 nucleotides are TGTGCCCCTGGGGGGGGGAGCTCCTACAATGAGCAGTTCTTC.

The chain combines TRBV20-1 with TRBJ1-2; D might be TRBD1 (6 bases). This CDR3 region has 14 residues. The germline V gene encodes CDR1 DFQATT and CDR2 SNEGSKA (reference sequence). The ends were cut back, 6 bases at V and 4 bases at J, with 18 bases in the middle. The CDR3 loop is CSAPSQGPTYGYTF. The CDR3 nucleotides read TGCAGTGCCCCTTCACAGGGACCCACCTATGGCTACACCTTC.

The V call is TRBV7-4, the J call TRBJ1-1, with D perhaps TRBD1 (6 bases). The CDR3 is made up of 15 amino acids. The germline V and J ends were trimmed by 4 bases and 3 bases, with 15 bases remaining between them. Germline CDR1 SGHVT, CDR2 SQSDAQ. The CDR3, as DNA: TGTGCCAGCAGCTATGGCCGCCAGGGGTACACTGAAGCTTTCTTT. As protein: CASSYGRQGYTEAFF.